This T cell receptor (beta chain) originates from a study of blood T cells in healthy people across ages. For the second PCR, which ran for about 6 to 11 cycles, a sample-barcoded 5' primer and a J-beta primer mix were used. Each CDR3 protein gets one entry after TCRdb re-called the 5' RACE reads with MiXCR. Here the sample spans about a million distinct CDR3 sequences, roughly two fifths being singletons. The germline V gene has CDR1 SGHVS and CDR2 FQNEAQ. V lost 7 bases, J lost 3 bases, and 17 bases lay in between. The CDR3 contains 15 residues. The study, taken as a whole, reports: The study found TCR beta diversity correlated strongly with naive T cell percentage. As age increased, TCR beta diversity per million T cells fell in a roughly linear fashion.

This clonotype was seen more than once but under ten times. Antigen unknown. The V call is TRBV7-8, the J call TRBJ2-3; TRBD1 might be the D (6 bases). The TCR comes from a man aged 18 to 30 in good health. The sequencing input was blood. The CDR3 protein is CASTFRGTVTDTQYF. In nucleotides, the CDR3 is TGTGCCAGCACCTTCAGGGGTACAGTAACAGATACGCAGTATTTT.